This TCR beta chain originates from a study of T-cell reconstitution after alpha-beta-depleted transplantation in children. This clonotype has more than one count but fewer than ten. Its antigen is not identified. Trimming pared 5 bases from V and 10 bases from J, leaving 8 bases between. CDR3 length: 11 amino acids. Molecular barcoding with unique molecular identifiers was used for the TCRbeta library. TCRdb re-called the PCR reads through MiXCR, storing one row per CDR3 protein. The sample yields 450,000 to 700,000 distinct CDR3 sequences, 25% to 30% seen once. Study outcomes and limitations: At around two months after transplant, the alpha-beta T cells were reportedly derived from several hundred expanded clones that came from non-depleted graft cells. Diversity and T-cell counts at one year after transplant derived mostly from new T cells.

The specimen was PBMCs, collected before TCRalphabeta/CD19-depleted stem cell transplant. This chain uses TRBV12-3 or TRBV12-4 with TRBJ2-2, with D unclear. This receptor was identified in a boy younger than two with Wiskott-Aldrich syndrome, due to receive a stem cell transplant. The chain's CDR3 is CASSPGLELFF. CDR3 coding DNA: TGTGCCAGCAGTCCTGGTTTGGAGCTGTTTTTT.